This T cell receptor beta chain was found in a study of T cells in Graves' hyperthyroidism and ophthalmopathy. Findings of the study overall: Blood shared most expanded thyroid clonotypes above 0.001.

Turning to this clonotype: Its specificity is not known.

The ends were cut back, 3 bases at V and 5 bases at J, with 20 bases in the middle. The CDR3 contains 17 residues. The germline V gene encodes CDR1 SGDLS and CDR2 YYNGEE. Clinicians diagnosed patients from clinical symptoms, serum thyroxine and TRAb, thyroid ultrasound and orbital computed tomography. From more than 9.5 ml of fresh peripheral blood, PBMCs were isolated. Amplification yielded TCR beta CDR3 regions, with RNA transcripts as the source. TCR CDR3 regions were first amplified by RT-PCR with HTBI primers. TCRdb reprocessed the multiplex PCR reads via MiXCR and lists one record per CDR3 protein. The repertoire holds fewer than 700,000 distinct CDR3 sequences, 15% to 20% seen once, with over 3.5% in the top ten.

V is TRBV9 and J is TRBJ2-2; possibly TRBD1 or TRBD2 for D (5 bases each). The receptor comes from a woman aged 30 to 39 with Graves' hyperthyroidism. Specimen: blood. DNA of the CDR3: TGTGCCAGCAGCGCCAGACTAACCAGGGTGGGGACCGGGGAGCTGTTTTTT. Its protein product is CASSARLTRVGTGELFF.